This T cell receptor beta chain was captured by sequencing in a study of blood T cell repertoires in COVID-19. Per germline, CDR1 LNHDA and CDR2 SQIVND (reference sequence). The CDR3 is 16 amino acids. Between the trimmed V and J ends, which lost 5 bases and 0 bases, there was a span of 14 bases. Data came from immunoSEQ multiplex PCR; TCRdb stores just in-frame clones and leaves some out. The repertoire holds approximately 450,000 clones, with around 91% as singletons. Sequencing was performed on PBMCs or T cells enriched from blood (not recorded which). The sequence was collected from a man aged 30 to 39 who had recovered from COVID-19. The J gene is TRBJ2-1, the V gene TRBV19, with unresolved D. The CDR3 sequence: CASSPNEFSSYNEQFF. CDR3 in DNA: TGTGCCAGTAGTCCAAATGAGTTTAGCTCCTACAATGAGCAGTTCTTC.